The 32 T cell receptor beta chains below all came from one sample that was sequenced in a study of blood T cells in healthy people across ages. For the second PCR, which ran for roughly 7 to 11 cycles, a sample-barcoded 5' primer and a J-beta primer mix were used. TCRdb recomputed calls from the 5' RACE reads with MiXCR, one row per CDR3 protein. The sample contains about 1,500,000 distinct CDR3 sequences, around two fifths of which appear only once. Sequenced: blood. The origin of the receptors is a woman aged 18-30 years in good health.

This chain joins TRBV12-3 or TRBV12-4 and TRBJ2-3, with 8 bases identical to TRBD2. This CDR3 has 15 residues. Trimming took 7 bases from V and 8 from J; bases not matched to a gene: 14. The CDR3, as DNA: TGTGCCAGCATTTACGATAGCGGGGAGTCCGGTACGCAGTATTTT. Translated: CASIYDSGESGTQYF.

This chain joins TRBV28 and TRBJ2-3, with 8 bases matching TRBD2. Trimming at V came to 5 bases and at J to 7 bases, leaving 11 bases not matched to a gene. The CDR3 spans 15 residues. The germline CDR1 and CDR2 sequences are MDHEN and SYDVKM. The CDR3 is CASSPAGEAHYTQYF. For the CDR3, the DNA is TGTGCCAGCAGTCCAGCGGGGGAGGCACATTATACGCAGTATTTT.

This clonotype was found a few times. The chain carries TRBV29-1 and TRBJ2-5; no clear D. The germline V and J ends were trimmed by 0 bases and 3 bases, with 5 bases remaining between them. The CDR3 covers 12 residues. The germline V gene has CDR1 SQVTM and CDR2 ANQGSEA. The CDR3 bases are TGCAGCGTTGAAGATAGGGAAGAGACCCAGTACTTC. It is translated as CSVEDREETQYF.

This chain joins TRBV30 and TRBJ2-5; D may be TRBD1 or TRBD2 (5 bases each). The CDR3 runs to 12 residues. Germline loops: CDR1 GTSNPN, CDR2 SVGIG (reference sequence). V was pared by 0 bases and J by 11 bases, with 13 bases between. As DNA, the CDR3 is TGTGCCTGGAGTGTAAGCCAGGGCGGGCAGTACTTC. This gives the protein CAWSVSQGGQYF.

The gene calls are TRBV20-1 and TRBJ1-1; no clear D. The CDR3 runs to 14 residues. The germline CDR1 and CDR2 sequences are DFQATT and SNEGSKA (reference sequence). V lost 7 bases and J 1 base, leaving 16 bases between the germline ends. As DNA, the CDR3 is TGCAGTGTCAGCGGTGGAGGGCCGAACACTGAAGCTTTCTTT. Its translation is CSVSGGGPNTEAFF.

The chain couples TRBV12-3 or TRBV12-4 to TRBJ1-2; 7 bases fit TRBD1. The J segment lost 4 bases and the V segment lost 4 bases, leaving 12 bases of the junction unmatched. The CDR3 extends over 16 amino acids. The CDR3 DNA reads TGTGCCAGCAGTTCAACCGACAGGGCGGCCTTCTATGGCTACACCTTC. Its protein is CASSSTDRAAFYGYTF.

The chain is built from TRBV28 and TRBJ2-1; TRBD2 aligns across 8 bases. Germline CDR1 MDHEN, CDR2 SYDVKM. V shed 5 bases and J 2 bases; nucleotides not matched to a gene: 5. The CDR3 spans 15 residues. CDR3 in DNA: TGTGCCAGCAGTGGAGCGGGGGCCACCTACAATGAGCAGTTCTTC. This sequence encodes CASSGAGATYNEQFF.

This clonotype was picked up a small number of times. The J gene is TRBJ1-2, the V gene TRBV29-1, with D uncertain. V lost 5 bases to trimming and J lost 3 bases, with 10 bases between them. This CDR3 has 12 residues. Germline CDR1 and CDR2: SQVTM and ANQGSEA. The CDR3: CSVRQEDYGYTF. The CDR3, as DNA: TGCAGCGTTCGGCAGGAGGACTATGGCTACACCTTC.

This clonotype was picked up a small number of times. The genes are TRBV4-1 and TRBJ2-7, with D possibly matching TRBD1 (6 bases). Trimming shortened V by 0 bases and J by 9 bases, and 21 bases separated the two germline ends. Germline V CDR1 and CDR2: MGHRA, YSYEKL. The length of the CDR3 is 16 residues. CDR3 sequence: CASSQDVEPQLGGQYF. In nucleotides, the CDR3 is TGCGCCAGCAGCCAAGATGTAGAACCGCAGTTAGGGGGGCAGTACTTC.

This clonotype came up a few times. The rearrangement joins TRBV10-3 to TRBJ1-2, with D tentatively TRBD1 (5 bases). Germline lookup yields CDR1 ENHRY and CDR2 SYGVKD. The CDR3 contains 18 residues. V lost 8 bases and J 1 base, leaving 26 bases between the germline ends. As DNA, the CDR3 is TGTGCCATCCTCCTCTCCCGGGGCCGCAAAGGGGATAACTATGGCTACACCTTC. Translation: CAILLSRGRKGDNYGYTF.

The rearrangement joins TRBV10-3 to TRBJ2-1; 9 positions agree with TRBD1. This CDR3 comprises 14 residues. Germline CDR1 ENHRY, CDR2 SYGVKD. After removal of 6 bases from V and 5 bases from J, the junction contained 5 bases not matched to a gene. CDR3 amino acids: CAISFGTGNNEQFF. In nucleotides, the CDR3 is TGTGCCATCAGCTTCGGGACAGGGAACAATGAGCAGTTCTTC.

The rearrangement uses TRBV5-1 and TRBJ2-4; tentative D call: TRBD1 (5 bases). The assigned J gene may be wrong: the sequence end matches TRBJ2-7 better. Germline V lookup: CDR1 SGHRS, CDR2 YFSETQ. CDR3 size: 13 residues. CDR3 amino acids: CASTWRQGYEQYF. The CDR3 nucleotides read TGCGCCAGCACCTGGCGGCAGGGCTACGAGCAGTACTTC.

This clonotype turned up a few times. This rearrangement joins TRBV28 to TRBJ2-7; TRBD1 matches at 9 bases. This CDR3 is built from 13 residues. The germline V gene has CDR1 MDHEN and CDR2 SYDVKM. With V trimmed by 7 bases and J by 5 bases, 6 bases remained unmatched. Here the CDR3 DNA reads TGTGCCAGCACGGGCGGGACAGGGAACGAGCAGTACTTC. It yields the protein CASTGGTGNEQYF.

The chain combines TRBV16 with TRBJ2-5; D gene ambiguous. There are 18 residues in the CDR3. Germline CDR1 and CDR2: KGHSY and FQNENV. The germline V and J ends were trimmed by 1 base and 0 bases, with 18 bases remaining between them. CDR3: CASSQLVAEPPYQETQYF. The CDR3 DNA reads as TGTGCCAGCAGCCAATTGGTGGCAGAGCCCCCGTACCAAGAGACCCAGTACTTC.

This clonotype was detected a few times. Written as DNA, the CDR3 is TGTGCTAGTGGTTTGCCGGGACGGGCTAAGAACAATGAGCAGTTCTTC. Translation gives CASGLPGRAKNNEQFF. The rearrangement uses TRBV12-5 and TRBJ2-1; D might be TRBD1 or TRBD2, each matching 5 bases. The CDR3 spans 16 residues. CDR1 LGHNT and CDR2 FRNRAP come from the germline V gene. The V and J ends lost 2 bases and 5 bases respectively, with 16 bases between them.

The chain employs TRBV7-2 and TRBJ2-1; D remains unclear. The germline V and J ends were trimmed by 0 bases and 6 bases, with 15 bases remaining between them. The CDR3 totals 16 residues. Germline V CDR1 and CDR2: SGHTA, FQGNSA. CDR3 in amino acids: CASSLAPSKVGNEQFF. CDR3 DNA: TGTGCCAGCAGCTTAGCCCCCTCAAAGGTGGGCAATGAGCAGTTCTTC.

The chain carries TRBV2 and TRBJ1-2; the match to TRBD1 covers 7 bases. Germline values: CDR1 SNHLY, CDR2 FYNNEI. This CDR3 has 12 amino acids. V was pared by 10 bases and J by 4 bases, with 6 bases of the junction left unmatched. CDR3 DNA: TGTGCCATAGAACAGGGGCCCTATGGCTACACCTTC. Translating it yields CAIEQGPYGYTF.

DNA for the CDR3: TGTGCCAGTAGCAAACGGGGTGTCTCAGAGACCCAGTACTTC. Protein product: CASSKRGVSETQYF. This chain joins TRBV19 and TRBJ2-5; tentatively, D is TRBD2 (5 bases). The CDR3 contains 14 residues. V lost 6 bases and J 4 bases, leaving 15 bases between the germline ends. The germline CDR1 and CDR2 sequences are LNHDA and SQIVND (reference sequence).

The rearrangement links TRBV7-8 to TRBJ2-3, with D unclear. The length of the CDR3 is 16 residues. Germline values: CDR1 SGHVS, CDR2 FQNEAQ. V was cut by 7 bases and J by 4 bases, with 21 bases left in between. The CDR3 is CASIPLRTPQADTQYF. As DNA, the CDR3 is TGTGCCAGCATTCCCTTAAGGACCCCCCAGGCAGATACGCAGTATTTT.

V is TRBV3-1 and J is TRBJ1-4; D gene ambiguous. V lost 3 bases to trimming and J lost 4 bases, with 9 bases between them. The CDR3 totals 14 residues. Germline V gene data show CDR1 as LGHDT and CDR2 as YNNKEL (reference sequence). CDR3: CASSHHSLNEKLFF. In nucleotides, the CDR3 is TGTGCCAGCAGCCATCACAGCCTTAATGAAAAACTGTTTTTT.

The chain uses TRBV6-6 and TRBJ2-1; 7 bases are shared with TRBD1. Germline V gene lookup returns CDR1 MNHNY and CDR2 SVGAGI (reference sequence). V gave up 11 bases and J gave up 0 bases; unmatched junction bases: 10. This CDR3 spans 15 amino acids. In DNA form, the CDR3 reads TGTGCCGGGACAGAAAGAACAGCCTCCTACAATGAGCAGTTCTTC. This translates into CAGTERTASYNEQFF.

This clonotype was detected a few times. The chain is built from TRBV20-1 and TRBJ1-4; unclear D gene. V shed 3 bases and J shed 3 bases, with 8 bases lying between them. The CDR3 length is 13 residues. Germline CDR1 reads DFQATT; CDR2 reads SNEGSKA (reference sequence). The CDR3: CSASYGANEKLFF. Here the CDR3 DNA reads TGCAGTGCTAGCTATGGGGCTAATGAAAAACTGTTTTTT.

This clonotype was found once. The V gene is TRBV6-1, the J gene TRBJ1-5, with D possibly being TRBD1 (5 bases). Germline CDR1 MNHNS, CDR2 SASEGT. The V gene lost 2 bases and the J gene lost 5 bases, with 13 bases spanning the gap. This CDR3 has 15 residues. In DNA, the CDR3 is TGTGCCAGCAGTGAAAGGAGGGTACAGGATCAGCCCCAGCATTTT. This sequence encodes CASSERRVQDQPQHF.

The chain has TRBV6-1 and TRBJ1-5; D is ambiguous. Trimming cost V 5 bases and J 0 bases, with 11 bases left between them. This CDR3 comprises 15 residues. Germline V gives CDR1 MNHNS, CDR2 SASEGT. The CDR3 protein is CASSKGGNSNQPQHF. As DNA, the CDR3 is TGTGCCAGCAGTAAAGGAGGCAATAGCAATCAGCCCCAGCATTTT.

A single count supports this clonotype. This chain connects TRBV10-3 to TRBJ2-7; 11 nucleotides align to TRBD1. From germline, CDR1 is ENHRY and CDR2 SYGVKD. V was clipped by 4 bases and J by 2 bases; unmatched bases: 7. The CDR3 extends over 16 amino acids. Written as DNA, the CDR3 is TGTGCCATCAGTGGGATTCCGGGACAGGGGGCCTACGAGCAGTACTTC. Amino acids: CAISGIPGQGAYEQYF.

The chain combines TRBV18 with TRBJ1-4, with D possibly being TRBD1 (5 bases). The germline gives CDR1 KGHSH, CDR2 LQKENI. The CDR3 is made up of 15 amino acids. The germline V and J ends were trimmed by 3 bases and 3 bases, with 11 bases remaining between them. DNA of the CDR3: TGTGCCAGCTCACCGGGCAGGGAAGCTAATGAAAAACTGTTTTTT. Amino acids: CASSPGREANEKLFF.

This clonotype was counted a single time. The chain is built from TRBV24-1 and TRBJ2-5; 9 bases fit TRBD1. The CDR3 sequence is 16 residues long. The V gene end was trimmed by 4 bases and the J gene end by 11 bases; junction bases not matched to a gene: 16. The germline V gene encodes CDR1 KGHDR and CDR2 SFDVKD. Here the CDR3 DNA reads TGTGCCACCAGTGACAACACAGGGGGCGTGGGGAATGAGCAGTACTTC. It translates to CATSDNTGGVGNEQYF.

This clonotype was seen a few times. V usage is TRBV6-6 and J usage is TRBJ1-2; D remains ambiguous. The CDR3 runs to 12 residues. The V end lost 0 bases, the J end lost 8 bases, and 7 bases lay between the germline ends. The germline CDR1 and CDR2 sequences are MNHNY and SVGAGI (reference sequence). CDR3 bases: TGTGCCAGCAGTTACTCCACAAGCGGCTACACCTTC. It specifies CASSYSTSGYTF.

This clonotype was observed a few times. The CDR3 protein is CASSPHNQPQHF. The CDR3 coding sequence is TGTGCCAGCAGCCCCCACAATCAGCCCCAGCATTTT. This chain connects TRBV13 to TRBJ1-5; D gene unclear. The V gene lost 5 bases and the J gene lost 3 bases, with 5 bases spanning the gap. The CDR3 extends over 12 amino acids. CDR1 PRHDT and CDR2 FYEKMQ come from the germline V gene (reference sequence).

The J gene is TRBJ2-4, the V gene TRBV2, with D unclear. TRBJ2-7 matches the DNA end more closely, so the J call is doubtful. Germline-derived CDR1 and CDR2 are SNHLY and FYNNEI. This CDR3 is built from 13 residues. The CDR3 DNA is TGTGCCAGCAGTGATAAAACCTACTGCGAGCAGTACTTC. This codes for CASSDKTYCEQYF.

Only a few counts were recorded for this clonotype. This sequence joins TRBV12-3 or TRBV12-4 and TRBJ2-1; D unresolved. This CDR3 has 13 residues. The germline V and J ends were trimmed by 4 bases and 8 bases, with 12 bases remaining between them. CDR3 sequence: CASSSYLFDEQFF. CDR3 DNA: TGTGCCAGCAGTTCTTATCTCTTCGATGAGCAGTTCTTC.

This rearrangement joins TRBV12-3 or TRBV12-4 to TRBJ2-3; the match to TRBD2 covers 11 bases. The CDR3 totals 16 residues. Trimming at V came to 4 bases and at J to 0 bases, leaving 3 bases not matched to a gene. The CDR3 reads CASSWGLAASTDTQYF. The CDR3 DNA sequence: TGTGCCAGCAGTTGGGGACTAGCGGCTAGCACAGATACGCAGTATTTT.